This entry lists 10 T cell receptor beta chains sequenced from one sample in a study of T cells in Graves' hyperthyroidism and ophthalmopathy. Amplified TCR beta CDR3 regions came from RNA transcripts. RT-PCR in the first round (using the HTBI primer set) targeted the TCR CDR3. MiXCR was run by TCRdb on the multiplex PCR reads, yielding one entry per CDR3 protein. The sample lists about 710,000 distinct CDR3 sequences, around 15% occurring once. Sequenced material: blood. These receptors all stem from a man aged 18-30 years with Graves' hyperthyroidism.

The sample holds many counts of this clonotype. V is TRBV2 and J is TRBJ2-7; tentatively, D is TRBD2 (5 bases). Trimming removed 3 bases at V and 5 bases at J, with 11 bases between. CDR1 is SNHLY and CDR2 is FYNNEI in the germline V gene. CDR3 length: 13 amino acids. The CDR3: CASSDREGNEQYF. In DNA form, the CDR3 reads TGTGCCAGCAGTGATCGGGAAGGGAACGAGCAGTACTTC.

This clonotype was found many times. J is TRBJ2-7 and V is TRBV24-1; 7 positions agree with TRBD2. Germline V gene sequence: CDR1 KGHDR, CDR2 SFDVKD. Unmatched junction bases numbered 2, after V lost 5 bases and J lost 5 bases. The CDR3 contains 12 residues. The CDR3 DNA sequence: TGTGCCACCAGTGGCCTAGCGGACGAGCAGTACTTC. It codes for CATSGLADEQYF.

This clonotype was detected only once. The chain employs TRBV10-3 and TRBJ2-1; 7 bases agree with TRBD2. The germline V gene has CDR1 ENHRY and CDR2 SYGVKD. The CDR3 extends over 16 amino acids. V was clipped by 6 bases and J by 5 bases; unmatched bases: 13. CDR3 protein: CAIRPLGLADHNEQFF. CDR3 bases: TGTGCCATCAGGCCCCTGGGGCTAGCGGACCACAATGAGCAGTTCTTC.

This clonotype was seen repeatedly, ten times or more. V is TRBV12-3 or TRBV12-4 and J is TRBJ2-7; TRBD2 matches 8 bases. With 6 bases clipped from V and 6 bases from J, the junction kept 10 bases outside the gene matches. The CDR3 totals 14 residues. The CDR3 spells CASRDRARGGEQYF. The CDR3 DNA is TGTGCCAGCAGGGACCGGGCTCGGGGGGGCGAGCAGTACTTC.

In this sample, this clonotype turned up a few times. The chain links TRBV18 to TRBJ2-1; D assignment may be TRBD1 or TRBD2 (6 bases each). The V gene lost 1 base and the J gene lost 9 bases, with 10 bases spanning the gap. Per the germline V gene, CDR1 is KGHSH and CDR2 is LQKENI. The CDR3 loop spans 13 amino acids. The CDR3 bases are TGTGCCAGCTCACCACGGGGGGCCCCTGAGCAGTTCTTC. It specifies CASSPRGAPEQFF.

Many counts were recorded for this clonotype. CDR3 in DNA: TGTGCCAGCAGTCCTACAGGCACAACTAATGAAAAACTGTTTTTT. Encoded protein: CASSPTGTTNEKLFF. The chain links TRBV28 to TRBJ1-4; D perhaps matches TRBD1 (5 bases). This CDR3 has 15 residues. V lost 5 bases, J lost 0 bases, and 10 bases lay in between. The germline V gene has CDR1 MDHEN and CDR2 SYDVKM.

The rearrangement links TRBV19 to TRBJ1-2, with D unresolved. With 8 bases removed from V and 4 bases from J, the gap between germline ends came to 5 bases. Germline V gene sequence: CDR1 LNHDA, CDR2 SQIVND (reference sequence). CDR3 length: 10 residues. DNA of the CDR3: TGTGCCAGTTTTCGCTATGGCTACACCTTC. Its protein is CASFRYGYTF. Full variable domain (outside the CDR3, taken from reference TRBV19 and TRBJ1-2): DGGITQSPKYLFRKEGQNVTLSCEQNLNHDAMYWYRQDPGQGLRLIYYSQIVNDFQKGDIAEGYSVSREKKESFPLTVTSAQKNPTAFYLCASFRYGYTFGSGTRLTVV.

This clonotype was recorded a few times. The rearrangement links TRBV9 to TRBJ2-2; D call uncertain. Looked up from germline, CDR1 is SGDLS and CDR2 is YYNGEE. V was trimmed by 4 bases and J by 8 bases, leaving 12 bases between them. The length of the CDR3 is 13 residues. CDR3 loop: CASSRVLAGELFF. The CDR3 DNA reads TGTGCCAGCAGCAGAGTCCTCGCGGGGGAGCTGTTTTTT.

This clonotype appeared many times. The V gene is TRBV2, the J gene TRBJ2-7; either TRBD1 or TRBD2 may supply D (7 bases each). Trimming took 11 bases from V and 0 from J, leaving 14 bases between them. Germline CDR1 SNHLY, CDR2 FYNNEI. There are 13 residues in the CDR3. The DNA of the CDR3 is TGTGCCTCGGGGGGACAGCTCTCCTACGAGCAGTACTTC. It translates to CASGGQLSYEQYF.

This clonotype has more than one count but fewer than ten. The J gene is TRBJ1-5, the V gene TRBV19, with D maybe TRBD1 (5 bases). There are 19 residues in the CDR3. Looked up from germline, CDR1 is LNHDA and CDR2 is SQIVND (reference sequence). Trimming stripped 3 bases from V and 6 bases from J, with 27 bases between. CDR3 residues: CASSMERGQTWFSGQPQHF. CDR3 nucleotides: TGTGCCAGTAGTATGGAGAGGGGCCAGACGTGGTTTTCGGGTCAGCCCCAGCATTTT.